Sequencing of this T cell receptor (beta chain) was carried out in a study of T cell changes during pregnancy in multiple sclerosis. Using immunoSEQ multiplex PCR, the repertoire was profiled, and TCRdb retains in-frame clones only, with some absent. Of 50,000 or so clones in the sample, 80% to 95% were seen once. With 4 bases removed from V and 0 bases from J, the gap between germline ends came to 10 bases. The germline CDR1 and CDR2 sequences are SGHRS and YFSETQ. The length of the CDR3 is 14 residues. This specimen consisted of CD4+ T cells from peripheral blood mononuclear cells, obtained in the second trimester of pregnancy. The TCR comes from a female donor with multiple sclerosis, enrolled in a pregnancy study. V usage is TRBV5-1 and J usage is TRBJ1-1; D is perhaps TRBD1 (5 bases). This CDR3 reads CASSPDSLNTEAFF. The CDR3 DNA follows: TGCGCCAGCAGCCCAGACAGTCTGAACACTGAAGCTTTCTTT.